The TCR beta chain under discussion was sequenced for a study of blood T cell repertoires in COVID-19. Study information: In each case, the material was cDNA or gDNA derived from T cells, B-cell-depleted T cells, or PBMCs.

This clone was recorded once. Trimming cost V 5 bases and J 0 bases; bases outside gene matches: 11. Germline CDR1 reads SGHAT; CDR2 reads FQNNGV. This CDR3 region has 17 residues. Some clones are missing from TCRdb's copy, which holds only in-frame ones; the method was immunoSEQ multiplex PCR. The sample lists hundreds of thousands of clones, more than 80% occurring once. The study assigned cohorts using participant-reported clinical history. Either two negative PCRs, clearance, or symptom resolution qualified Cohort 3 donors as recovered. Material for sequencing was PBMCs or T cells enriched from blood (not recorded which). This TCR was sampled from a man aged 25 to 40 who had recovered from COVID-19. The genes are TRBV11-2 and TRBJ2-3; 7 bases line up with TRBD1. CDR3: CASSPRTGQLSTDTQYF. The CDR3, as DNA: TGTGCCAGCAGCCCTCGGACAGGACAGCTTAGCACAGATACGCAGTATTTT.